This T cell receptor beta chain was observed in a study of CD8 T cells in ankylosing spondylitis. Broader study findings: Seemingly distinctive of ankylosing spondylitis blood was a TCR beta motif formed by eight highly homologous variants.

MiXCR, run by TCRdb on the 5' RACE reads, gives a single entry per CDR3 protein. The sample shows about 160,000 distinct CDR3 sequences, around a tenth of them seen only once. This clonotype was observed a few times. Its antigen remains unidentified. The germline gives CDR1 SEHNR, CDR2 FQNEAQ (reference sequence). The CDR3 runs to 14 residues. V was shortened by 5 bases and J by 10 bases, with 17 bases between the two germline ends. The chain recombines TRBV7-9 with TRBJ2-2, with D perhaps being TRBD1 or TRBD2 (5 bases each). This sequence originates from a female donor with ankylosing spondylitis or in good health (not recorded which). Sequenced sample: blood, either unsorted or a sorted T cell fraction (not recorded which). As DNA, the CDR3 is TGTGCCAGCAGCCCCAGGGTCCTCGGGGAGGAGCTGTTTTTT. It is translated as CASSPRVLGEELFF.